The T cell receptor beta chain described here comes from a study of CD8 T cells in Susac syndrome. A quantity of roughly 0.5 to 1 ug RNA underwent reverse transcription using random hexamers. TCRdb re-called the immunoSEQ multiplex PCR reads through MiXCR, storing one row per CDR3 protein. The sample has about 170,000 distinct CDR3 sequences, over 85% seen once. The CDR3 covers 14 residues. Germline lookup yields CDR1 SQVTM and CDR2 ANQGSEA. V shed 3 bases, J shed 8 bases, and the junction held 6 bases outside the gene matches. V usage is TRBV29-1 and J usage is TRBJ2-1; 11 bases map to TRBD2. The sample consisted of CD4+ T cells from PBMCs. This clonotype was sampled from a human donor with multiple sclerosis. The CDR3 is CSVEGLAGGDEQFF. In DNA form, the CDR3 reads TGCAGCGTTGAGGGTCTAGCGGGAGGAGATGAGCAGTTCTTC.